This T cell receptor (beta chain) derives from a study of blood T cell repertoires in COVID-19. Across the study: The origin of the acute and convalescent COVID-19 samples was the United States, Italy and Spain. In each case, the material was cDNA or gDNA derived from T cells, B-cell-depleted T cells, or PBMCs.

The CDR3 spans 16 residues. V shed 3 bases and J 0 bases; nucleotides not matched to a gene: 8. Germline values: CDR1 GTSNPN, CDR2 SVGIG (reference sequence). This clone was detected once. In the study's own analysis: Counts of nucleated cells, estimated from reference gene primer amplification, were obtained. Libraries were prepared by immunoSEQ multiplex PCR; TCRdb keeps only in-frame clonotypes and omits some of them. D and trimming come from the DNA, and the V and J calls and clone size come from that table. The profile shows a few hundred thousand clones, more than 75% of them singletons. The rearrangement joins TRBV30 to TRBJ1-1, with 9 bases matching TRBD1. What was sequenced was peripheral blood. The sequence came from a man aged 40-49 years with acute or convalescent COVID-19. The CDR3 reads CAWRQQGARVNTEAFF. The CDR3 DNA reads as TGTGCCTGGAGGCAACAGGGGGCGCGGGTGAACACTGAAGCTTTCTTT.